The 5 T cell receptor beta chains given below trace back to one sample, sequenced in a study of patients and donors after allogeneic stem cell transplantation. One entry per CDR3 protein, called by TCRdb with MiXCR from the RT-PCR reads. The table has approximately 160,000 distinct CDR3 sequences, over 25% seen once. Sequenced sample: blood, either unsorted or a sorted T cell fraction (not recorded which). The receptor source for this set is a human donor who was either an allogeneic HSCT recipient or a stem cell or donor lymphocyte infusion donor (not recorded which). It is not recorded whose cells these are; they may come from a transplant donor.

Ten or more counts support this clonotype. The chain has TRBV29-1 and TRBJ1-3; D not certain. There are 13 residues in the CDR3. Trimming removed 5 bases from V and 1 base from J, with 9 bases in between. In germline, CDR1 is SQVTM, CDR2 ANQGSEA. CDR3: CSVHYDSGNTIYF. In DNA, the CDR3 is TGCAGCGTTCACTACGATTCTGGAAACACCATATATTTT.

This clonotype was recorded once. The chain carries TRBV15 and TRBJ2-7; D assignment may be TRBD1 or TRBD2 (5 bases each). The CDR3 contains 13 residues. Germline CDR1 is LNHNV and CDR2 is YYDKDF (reference sequence). V was trimmed by 7 bases and J by 7 bases, leaving 17 bases between them. In DNA, the CDR3 is TGTGCCACCACTCCCGGGGCCATGAAGGAGCAGTACTTC. It translates to CATTPGAMKEQYF.

CDR3 DNA: TGTGCCAGCAGTAATCCGGGACTAGACAAATACGAGCAGTACTTC. It codes for CASSNPGLDKYEQYF. The chain has TRBV2 and TRBJ2-7; 8 bases fit TRBD2. Trimming took 5 bases from V and 4 from J; bases not matched to a gene: 10. The CDR3 sequence is 15 residues long. CDR1 SNHLY and CDR2 FYNNEI come from the germline V gene. The whole variable domain, remainder taken from reference TRBV2 and TRBJ2-7, is EPEVTQTPSHQVTQMGQEVILRCVPISNHLYFYWYRQILGQKVEFLVSFYNNEISEKSEIFDDQFSVERPDGSNFTLKIRSTKLEDSAMYFCASSNPGLDKYEQYFGPGTRLTVT.

Only a few counts were recorded for this clonotype. CDR3 amino acids: CASSRDLRGTQYF. The CDR3 DNA reads TGTGCCAGCAGTCGGGACCTCAGGGGGACCCAGTACTTC. J is TRBJ2-5 and V is TRBV12-3 or TRBV12-4; D is possibly TRBD1 (6 bases). This CDR3 has 13 residues. V was trimmed by 5 bases and J by 7 bases, leaving 14 bases between them.

The chain links TRBV7-6 to TRBJ2-3, with 8 bases fitting TRBD2. This CDR3 has 17 amino acids. Trimming removed 5 bases from V and 2 bases from J; junction bases left unmatched: 12. CDR1 is SGHVS, CDR2 FNYEAQ, per germline. The CDR3 is CASSHQRTSWDTDTQYF. For the CDR3, the DNA is TGTGCCAGCAGCCACCAACGGACTAGCTGGGACACAGATACGCAGTATTTT.